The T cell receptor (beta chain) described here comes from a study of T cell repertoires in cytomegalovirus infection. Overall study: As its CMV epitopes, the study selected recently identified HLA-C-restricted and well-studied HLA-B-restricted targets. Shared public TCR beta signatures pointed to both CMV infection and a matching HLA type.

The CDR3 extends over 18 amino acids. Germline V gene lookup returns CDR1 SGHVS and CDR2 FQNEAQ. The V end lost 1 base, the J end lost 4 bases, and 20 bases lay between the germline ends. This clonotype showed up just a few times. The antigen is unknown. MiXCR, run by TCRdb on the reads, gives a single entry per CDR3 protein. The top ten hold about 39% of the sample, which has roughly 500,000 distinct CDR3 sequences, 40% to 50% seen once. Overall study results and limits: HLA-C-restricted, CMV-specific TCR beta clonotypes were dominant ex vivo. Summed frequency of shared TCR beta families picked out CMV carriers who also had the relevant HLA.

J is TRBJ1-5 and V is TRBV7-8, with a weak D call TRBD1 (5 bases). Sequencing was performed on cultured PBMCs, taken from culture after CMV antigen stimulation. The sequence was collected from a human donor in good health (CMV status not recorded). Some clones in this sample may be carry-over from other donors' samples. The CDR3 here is CASSLDGFAAGWNQPQHF. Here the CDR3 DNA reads TGTGCCAGCAGCTTAGATGGTTTTGCGGCAGGGTGGAATCAGCCCCAGCATTTT.